The T cell receptor beta chain under discussion was sequenced for a study of blood T cells in healthy people across ages. Combining a sample-barcoded 5' primer with a J-beta primer mix, a second PCR ran for 7 to 11 cycles. TCRdb fed the 5' RACE reads into MiXCR, producing one record per CDR3 protein. The data show 590,000 or so distinct CDR3 sequences, around 31% seen once. This CDR3 has 13 amino acids. Germline CDR1 and CDR2: MNHEY and SVGAGI. The V end lost 5 bases, the J end lost 10 bases, and 14 bases lay between the germline ends. In regard to this clonotype: This may be a read error, as it is one base from a much larger clone.

The V gene is TRBV6-5, the J gene TRBJ1-4; weak D call: TRBD1 (5 bases). The sequenced material came from blood. The source of this sequence is a woman of 80 years or more in good health. The CDR3 loop reads CASSPTAGRKLFF. The CDR3 DNA reads TGTGCCAGCAGTCCGACGGCAGGGCGAAAACTGTTTTTT.